Reported below is one T cell receptor beta chain. Its antigen remains unknown. This sample was taken from a study of shared clonotypes between healthy human individuals. Study-level results: Rarefaction indicated that sorted-subset sequencing remained incomplete although depth was large.

This table comes from immunoSEQ multiplex PCR, and its TCRdb copy is limited to in-frame clones, with some not included. This table has 2 million to 3 million clones, 80% to 95% appearing once. Per the germline V gene, CDR1 is SGHNT and CDR2 is YYREEE (reference sequence). The V gene end was trimmed by 6 bases and the J gene end by 0 bases; junction bases not matched to a gene: 15. This CDR3 has 17 amino acids. Sequences were obtained from naive CD4+ T cells from PBMCs. This sample's subset: CD45RA+ positively selected. The TCR was taken from a man aged 18 to 30 in good health. Some clones in this sample may be carry-over from other donors' samples. V is TRBV5-4 and J is TRBJ2-7; 7 bases line up with TRBD2. CDR3 nucleotide sequence: TGTGCCAGCACCCATGGGGGAGGGGCCCAATTCTCCTACGAGCAGTACTTC. This codes for CASTHGGGAQFSYEQYF.